The 29 T cell receptor beta chains listed next were all sequenced from one sample in a study of blood T cell repertoires in COVID-19. The method was immunoSEQ multiplex PCR; TCRdb's version includes in-frame clones alone and lacks a portion of them. In the table there are some 400,000 clones, about 87% of which are singletons. Material: peripheral blood. These receptors originate from a woman aged 25 to 39 with COVID-19, enrolled during active disease.

The chain recombines TRBV6-5 with TRBJ2-1, with D perhaps matching TRBD2 (7 bases). CDR1 and CDR2 from the germline V gene are MNHEY and SVGAGI. The CDR3 extends over 11 amino acids. Trimming took 8 bases from V and 8 from J, leaving 10 bases between them. CDR3 sequence: CASGGAYEQFF. In DNA, the CDR3 is TGTGCCAGCGGGGGGGCCTATGAGCAGTTCTTC.

The chain is built from TRBV14 and TRBJ1-1; D gene uncertain. CDR1 and CDR2 (germline): SGHDN, FVKESK. This CDR3 is built from 14 residues. V was cut by 5 bases and J by 0 bases, with 10 bases left in between. CDR3 region: CASSFGRMNTEAFF. Written as DNA, the CDR3 is TGTGCCAGCAGCTTCGGGAGGATGAACACTGAAGCTTTCTTT.

The chain couples TRBV5-1 to TRBJ2-7; 7 nucleotides align to TRBD1. Trimming cost V 0 bases and J 0 bases; bases outside gene matches: 9. The CDR3 covers 17 residues. Germline CDR1 and CDR2: SGHRS and YFSETQ. The CDR3 is CASSLGPRGLNSYEQYF. The CDR3 DNA reads TGCGCCAGCAGCTTGGGGCCTAGGGGGCTCAACTCCTACGAGCAGTACTTC.

This clone was counted a single time. The gene calls are TRBV18 and TRBJ2-2; 7 nucleotides match TRBD1. This CDR3 is 15 amino acids long. Germline CDR1 reads KGHSH; CDR2 reads LQKENI. With V trimmed by 2 bases and J by 4 bases, 4 bases remained unmatched. CDR3 in amino acids: CASSPTAGGTGELFF. CDR3 nucleotides: TGTGCCAGCTCACCAACGGCAGGGGGCACCGGGGAGCTGTTTTTT.

The chain couples TRBV7-8 to TRBJ1-5, with TRBD1 identical over 9 bases. Trimming took 4 bases from V and 4 from J; bases not matched to a gene: 8. The CDR3 spans 16 residues. From germline, CDR1 is SGHVS and CDR2 FQNEAQ. CDR3 sequence (DNA): TGTGCCAGCAGCTCGGGACAGGGCTCAGCGAATCAGCCCCAGCATTTT. It is translated as CASSSGQGSANQPQHF.

The rearrangement joins TRBV28 to TRBJ2-1; 7 bases align to TRBD2. The V gene end was trimmed by 5 bases and the J gene end by 5 bases; junction bases not matched to a gene: 21. Germline lookup yields CDR1 MDHEN and CDR2 SYDVKM. This CDR3 comprises 19 residues. CDR3 coding DNA: TGTGCCAGCAGTATCAGGGACCACTACCAGCGGGGACGCGACAATGAGCAGTTCTTC. It specifies CASSIRDHYQRGRDNEQFF.

V usage is TRBV2 and J usage is TRBJ2-1; 8 bases fit TRBD2. The ends lost 5 bases at V and 5 bases at J; junction bases unmatched: 5. Germline CDR1 is SNHLY and CDR2 is FYNNEI. The CDR3 contains 14 residues. The CDR3 region is CASSWSGSDNEQFF. The CDR3 nucleotides read TGTGCCAGCAGTTGGAGCGGGAGCGACAATGAGCAGTTCTTC. Together with reference TRBV2 and TRBJ2-1, the CDR3 gives the full variable domain: EPEVTQTPSHQVTQMGQEVILRCVPISNHLYFYWYRQILGQKVEFLVSFYNNEISEKSEIFDDQFSVERPDGSNFTLKIRSTKLEDSAMYFCASSWSGSDNEQFFGPGTRLTVL.

Points on this clone: The sample has other DNA sequences that encode this CDR3 too. The chain has TRBV5-1 and TRBJ2-7; TRBD2 matches 9 bases. Losses at the gene ends were 2 bases for V and 2 bases for J; bases not matched to a gene: 5. Germline lookup yields CDR1 SGHRS and CDR2 YFSETQ. The CDR3 has 15 residues. The CDR3 region is CASSLASGDTYEQYF. CDR3 in DNA: TGCGCCAGCAGCTTAGCTAGCGGGGATACCTACGAGCAGTACTTC.

DNA of the CDR3: TGTGCCAGCAGGGGACAGGGCGCAGATACGCAGTATTTT. This encodes CASRGQGADTQYF. The rearrangement uses TRBV2 and TRBJ2-3; 9 bases are a match to TRBD1. The CDR3 spans 13 residues. CDR1 SNHLY and CDR2 FYNNEI come from the germline V gene. The trim removed 6 bases at V and 4 bases at J, leaving 2 bases unmatched.

As concerns this clone: Other DNA sequences from this sample encode an identical CDR3 as well. DNA of the CDR3: TGTGCCAGCAGTTCGGGACAAGAGGAGACCCAGTACTTC. Translated, it gives CASSSGQEETQYF. V and J are TRBV12-3 or TRBV12-4 and TRBJ2-5, with a weak D call TRBD1 (6 bases). The V end lost 4 bases, the J end lost 5 bases, and 11 bases lay between the germline ends. This CDR3 is 13 amino acids long.

About this clone: The junction and the germline gene differ at one end; a read error may be behind it. This chain uses TRBV2 with TRBJ2-7; 11 bases agree with TRBD2. Looked up from germline, CDR1 is SNHLY and CDR2 is FYNNEI. This CDR3 is 14 amino acids long. The CDR3 loop reads CASSAGLAVQIRNF. CDR3 nucleotide sequence: TGTGCCAGCAGTGCGGGACTAGCGGTTCAAATACGGAACTTC.

This chain connects TRBV10-3 to TRBJ1-6; TRBD1 might be the D (5 bases). The CDR3 is 13 residues long. V was clipped by 7 bases and J by 10 bases, with 14 bases between them. Germline V gives CDR1 ENHRY, CDR2 SYGVKD. The CDR3 here is CAITGGGKSPLHF. CDR3 in DNA: TGTGCCATCACTGGGGGAGGAAAATCACCCCTCCACTTT.

To note about this clone: Distinct nucleotide sequences in the sample also encode this CDR3. The chain employs TRBV7-2 and TRBJ1-5; D possibly corresponds to TRBD1 (6 bases). The CDR3 consists of 14 residues. CDR1 is SGHTA, CDR2 FQGNSA, per germline. With 5 bases removed from V and 4 bases from J, the gap between germline ends came to 12 bases. The CDR3 sequence: CASSPGHLNQPQHF. Written as DNA, the CDR3 is TGTGCCAGCAGCCCGGGACATCTTAATCAGCCCCAGCATTTT. Together with reference TRBV7-2 and TRBJ1-5, the CDR3 gives the full variable domain: GAGVSQSPSNKVTEKGKDVELRCDPISGHTALYWYRQSLGQGLEFLIYFQGNSAPDKSGLPSDRFSAERTGGSVSTLTIQRTQQEDSAVYLCASSPGHLNQPQHFGDGTRLSIL.

The chain employs TRBV30 and TRBJ1-4, with D perhaps matching TRBD1 (5 bases). Looked up from germline, CDR1 is GTSNPN and CDR2 is SVGIG (reference sequence). The CDR3 is made up of 15 amino acids. Trimming removed 5 bases from V and 7 bases from J, with 20 bases in between. CDR3 amino acids: CAWAEGLSAGEKLFF. The CDR3 coding sequence is TGTGCCTGGGCCGAGGGACTCTCCGCGGGTGAAAAACTGTTTTTT.

The chain carries TRBV20-1 and TRBJ2-7; possible D gene TRBD1, 7 bases. In germline, CDR1 is DFQATT, CDR2 SNEGSKA (reference sequence). The CDR3 runs to 11 residues. Between the trimmed V and J ends, which lost 5 bases and 5 bases, there was a span of 10 bases. CDR3 region: CSADREDEQYF. CDR3 in DNA: TGCAGTGCTGACAGGGAGGACGAGCAGTACTTC.

In DNA, the CDR3 is TGTGCCTGGATGGAGAGCTCCTATAATTCACCCCTCCACTTT. This codes for CAWMESSYNSPLHF. This chain uses TRBV30 with TRBJ1-6; D gene uncertain. This CDR3 region has 14 residues. V lost 4 bases to trimming and J lost 0 bases, with 7 bases between them. CDR1 and CDR2 (germline): GTSNPN, SVGIG (reference sequence).

This sequence joins TRBV9 and TRBJ1-6; weak D call: TRBD1 (6 bases). CDR1 is SGDLS and CDR2 is YYNGEE in the germline V gene. The V gene lost 3 bases and the J gene lost 3 bases, with 7 bases spanning the gap. This CDR3 region has 14 residues. CDR3 region: CASSGRGYNSPLHF. The CDR3 coding sequence is TGTGCCAGCAGCGGCAGGGGCTATAATTCACCCCTCCACTTT.

The chain has TRBV5-6 and TRBJ2-5; the D gene is possibly TRBD1 (5 bases). This CDR3 region has 16 residues. V dropped 0 bases and J dropped 1 base, with 13 bases sitting between them. Germline lookup yields CDR1 SGHDT and CDR2 YYEEEE. CDR3 nucleotide sequence: TGTGCCAGCAGCTTGGGCCCCCAGGGCGTCCAAGAGACCCAGTACTTC. This sequence encodes CASSLGPQGVQETQYF.

CDR3: CASSIVWGRDQPQHF. The CDR3 DNA follows: TGTGCCAGTAGTATTGTTTGGGGCAGAGATCAGCCCCAGCATTTT. The chain couples TRBV19 to TRBJ1-5, with D maybe TRBD1 (5 bases). The germline V and J ends were trimmed by 3 bases and 5 bases, with 14 bases remaining between them. This CDR3 has 15 amino acids. Germline lookup yields CDR1 LNHDA and CDR2 SQIVND (reference sequence).

This sequence joins TRBV28 and TRBJ1-4; 7 bases match TRBD1. The CDR3 runs 14 residues. Per germline, CDR1 MDHEN and CDR2 SYDVKM. V lost 5 bases, J lost 8 bases, and 8 bases stayed unmatched. CDR3 region: CASSPGQPREKLFF. The CDR3 DNA reads as TGTGCCAGCAGTCCGGGACAGCCAAGGGAAAAACTGTTTTTT.

The J gene is TRBJ2-7, the V gene TRBV28; TRBD1 matches at 12 bases. Per the germline V gene, CDR1 is MDHEN and CDR2 is SYDVKM. The junction had 6 bases not matched to a gene; V was cut back by 3 bases and J by 3 bases. The CDR3 is made up of 16 amino acids. The CDR3 here is CASSFRGTGGYYEQYF. Written as DNA, the CDR3 is TGTGCCAGCAGTTTCCGCGGGACAGGGGGCTACTACGAGCAGTACTTC.

The V gene is TRBV15, the J gene TRBJ2-5; 12 bases match TRBD2. The CDR3 is 15 amino acids. Germline lookup yields CDR1 LNHNV and CDR2 YYDKDF (reference sequence). After removal of 1 base from V and 7 bases from J, the junction contained 4 bases not matched to a gene. The CDR3 loop is CATSRGLAGARTQYF. CDR3 nucleotides: TGTGCCACCAGCAGAGGACTAGCGGGAGCCCGGACCCAGTACTTC.

V is TRBV2 and J is TRBJ2-1, with 13 positions matching TRBD2. Per the germline V gene, CDR1 is SNHLY and CDR2 is FYNNEI. The CDR3 length is 18 residues. Trimming took 7 bases from V and 0 from J; bases not matched to a gene: 9. The CDR3: CASIPGLAGSSSYNEQFF. The CDR3 nucleotides read TGTGCCAGCATTCCGGGACTAGCGGGATCGAGCTCCTACAATGAGCAGTTCTTC.

The chain employs TRBV7-9 and TRBJ2-3; TRBD2 might be the D (5 bases). Trimming took 4 bases from V and 0 from J, leaving 8 bases between them. This CDR3 has 14 amino acids. Germline V CDR1 and CDR2: SEHNR, FQNEAQ (reference sequence). CDR3 in DNA: TGTGCCAGCAGCTCTGGACTGAGCACAGATACGCAGTATTTT. Translated, it gives CASSSGLSTDTQYF.

This sequence joins TRBV24-1 and TRBJ2-3, with 8 bases matching TRBD1. Germline CDR1 and CDR2: KGHDR and SFDVKD. The V and J ends lost 4 bases and 0 bases, in that order; junction bases with no gene match: 5. CDR3 length equals 16 residues. CDR3 amino acids: CATSDRGQGSTDTQYF. The CDR3 DNA reads as TGTGCCACCAGTGACCGCGGACAGGGAAGCACAGATACGCAGTATTTT.

This chain links TRBV27 with TRBJ2-7; TRBD2 matches 11 bases. The germline CDR1 and CDR2 sequences are MNHEY and SMNVEV (reference sequence). The CDR3 length is 14 residues. The J segment lost 5 bases and the V segment lost 2 bases, leaving 2 bases of the junction unmatched. CDR3 sequence (DNA): TGTGCCAGCAGTTTACGACTAGCGGGAAACGAGCAGTACTTC. It is translated as CASSLRLAGNEQYF.

V and J are TRBV29-1 and TRBJ2-5, with D possibly matching TRBD1 (6 bases). The CDR3 totals 12 residues. Trimming took 6 bases from V and 4 from J, leaving 12 bases between them. Germline V gene lookup returns CDR1 SQVTM and CDR2 ANQGSEA. CDR3 protein: CSVRGRGETQYF. DNA of the CDR3: TGCAGCGTGAGGGGCAGGGGAGAGACCCAGTACTTC. Filled out from reference TRBV29-1 and TRBJ2-5, the complete variable domain reads SAVISQKPSRDICQRGTSLTIQCQVDSQVTMMFWYRQQPGQSLTLIATANQGSEATYESGFVIDKFPISRPNLTFSTLTVSNMSPEDSSIYLCSVRGRGETQYFGPGTRLLVL.

The CDR3, as DNA: TGTGCCAGTAGTGCGGACAGGTACAATCAGCCCCAGCATTTT. Translated, it gives CASSADRYNQPQHF. This chain uses TRBV19 with TRBJ1-5, with TRBD1 matching 7 bases. After removal of 5 bases from V and 3 bases from J, the junction contained 4 bases not matched to a gene. The CDR3 contains 14 residues. Per the germline V gene, CDR1 is LNHDA and CDR2 is SQIVND (reference sequence).

The V gene is TRBV2, the J gene TRBJ2-7, with TRBD1 matching over 7 bases. V shed 7 bases, J shed 3 bases, and the junction held 6 bases outside the gene matches. Looked up from germline, CDR1 is SNHLY and CDR2 is FYNNEI. CDR3 length: 13 residues. This CDR3 is CASTGRTGYEQYF. The CDR3 coding sequence is TGTGCCAGCACGGGGCGGACAGGCTACGAGCAGTACTTC.